The source of this T cell receptor (beta chain) is a study of metastatic and nonmetastatic thyroid tumors. Overall study context: Repertoires from blood and tumor or nodule tissue of malignant and benign thyroid patients were compared.

Until they underwent thyroid surgery, no patient had received any treatment. Original analysis: The distant-metastasis classifier for papillary thyroid cancer was built from CDR3 differences across clinicopathological groups. TCRdb recomputed clones from the PCR reads via MiXCR. The V and J calls, along with clone size, are taken from TCRdb and not from the paper's own processing. The table has roughly 93,000 clones, about 13% seen once. This clone was detected many times. Its antigen remains unknown. General study findings and limits: Within blood and tumor, benign nodules reportedly had significantly lower TCR beta diversity than malignant thyroid tumors did.

Trimming removed 5 bases from V and 2 bases from J; junction bases left unmatched: 5. Germline V gene sequence: CDR1 MDHEN, CDR2 SYDVKM. The CDR3 is made up of 15 amino acids. The J gene is TRBJ2-3, the V gene TRBV28, with TRBD2 identical over 9 bases. The sequencing input was blood. This receptor was identified in a female donor with papillary thyroid cancer or a benign thyroid nodule (not recorded which). Some clones in this sample may be carry-over from other donors' samples. CDR3 sequence (DNA): TGTGCCAGCAGTGGGTCTAGCGGGACCACAGATACGCAGTATTTT. Protein sequence: CASSGSSGTTDTQYF.